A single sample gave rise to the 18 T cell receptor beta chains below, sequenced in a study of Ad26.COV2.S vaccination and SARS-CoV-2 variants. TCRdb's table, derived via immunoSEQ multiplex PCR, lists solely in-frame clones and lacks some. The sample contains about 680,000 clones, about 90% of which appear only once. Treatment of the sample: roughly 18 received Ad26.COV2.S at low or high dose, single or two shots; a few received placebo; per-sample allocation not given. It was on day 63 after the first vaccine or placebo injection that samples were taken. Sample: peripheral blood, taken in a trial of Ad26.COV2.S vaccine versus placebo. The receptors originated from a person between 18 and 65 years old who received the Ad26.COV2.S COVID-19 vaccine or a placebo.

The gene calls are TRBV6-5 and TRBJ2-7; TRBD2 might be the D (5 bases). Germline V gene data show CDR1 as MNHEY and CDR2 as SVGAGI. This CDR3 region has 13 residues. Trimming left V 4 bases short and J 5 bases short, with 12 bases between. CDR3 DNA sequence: TGTGCCAGCAGTTTCCGGGGTAATAACGAGCAGTACTTC. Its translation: CASSFRGNNEQYF.

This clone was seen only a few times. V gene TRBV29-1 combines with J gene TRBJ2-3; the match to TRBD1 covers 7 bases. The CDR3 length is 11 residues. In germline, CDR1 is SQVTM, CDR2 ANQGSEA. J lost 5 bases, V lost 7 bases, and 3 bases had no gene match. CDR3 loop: CSERQGDTQYF. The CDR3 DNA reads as TGCAGCGAGAGACAGGGAGATACGCAGTATTTT.

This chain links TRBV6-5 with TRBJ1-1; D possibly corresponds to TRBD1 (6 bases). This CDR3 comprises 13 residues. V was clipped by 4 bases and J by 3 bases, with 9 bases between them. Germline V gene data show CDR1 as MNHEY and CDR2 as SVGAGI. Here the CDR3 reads CASSSDSDTEAFF. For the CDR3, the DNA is TGTGCCAGCAGTTCGGACAGCGACACTGAAGCTTTCTTT.

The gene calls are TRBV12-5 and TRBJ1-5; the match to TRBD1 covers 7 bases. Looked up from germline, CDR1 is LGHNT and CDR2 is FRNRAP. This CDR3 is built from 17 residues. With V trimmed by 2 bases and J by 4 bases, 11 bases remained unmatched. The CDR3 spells CASGLTSGTEVNQPQHF. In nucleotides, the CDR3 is TGTGCTAGTGGTTTGACCTCCGGGACAGAAGTAAATCAGCCCCAGCATTTT.

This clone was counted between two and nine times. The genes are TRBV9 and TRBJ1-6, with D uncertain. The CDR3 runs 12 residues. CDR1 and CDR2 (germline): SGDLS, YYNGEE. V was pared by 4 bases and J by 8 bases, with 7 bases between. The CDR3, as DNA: TGTGCCAGCAGCCCCGATGATTCACCCCTCCACTTT. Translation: CASSPDDSPLHF.

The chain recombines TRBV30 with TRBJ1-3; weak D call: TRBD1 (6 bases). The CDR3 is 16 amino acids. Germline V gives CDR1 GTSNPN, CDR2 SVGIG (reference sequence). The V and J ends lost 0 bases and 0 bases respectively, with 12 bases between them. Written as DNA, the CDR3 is TGTGCCTGGAGTGTACAGGGCAGAAACTCTGGAAACACCATATATTTT. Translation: CAWSVQGRNSGNTIYF.

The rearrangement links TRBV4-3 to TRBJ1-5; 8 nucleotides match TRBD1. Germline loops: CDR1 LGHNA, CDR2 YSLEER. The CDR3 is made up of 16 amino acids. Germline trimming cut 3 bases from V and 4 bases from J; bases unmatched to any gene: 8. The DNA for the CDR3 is TGCGCCAGCAGCCAGGTACAGGGGGATCGAAATCAGCCCCAGCATTTT. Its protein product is CASSQVQGDRNQPQHF.

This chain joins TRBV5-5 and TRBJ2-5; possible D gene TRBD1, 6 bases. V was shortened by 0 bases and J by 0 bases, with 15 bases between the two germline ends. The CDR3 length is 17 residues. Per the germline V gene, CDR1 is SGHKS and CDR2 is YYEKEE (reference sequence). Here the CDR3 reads CASSLAVGAQYQETQYF. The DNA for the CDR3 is TGTGCCAGCAGCTTGGCCGTGGGGGCCCAATACCAAGAGACCCAGTACTTC.

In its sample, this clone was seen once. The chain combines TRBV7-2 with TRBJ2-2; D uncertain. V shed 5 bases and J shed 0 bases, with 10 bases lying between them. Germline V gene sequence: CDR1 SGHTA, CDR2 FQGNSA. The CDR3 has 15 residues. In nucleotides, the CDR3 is TGTGCCAGCAGCGCCAGACAAGCGAACACCGGGGAGCTGTTTTTT. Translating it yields CASSARQANTGELFF.

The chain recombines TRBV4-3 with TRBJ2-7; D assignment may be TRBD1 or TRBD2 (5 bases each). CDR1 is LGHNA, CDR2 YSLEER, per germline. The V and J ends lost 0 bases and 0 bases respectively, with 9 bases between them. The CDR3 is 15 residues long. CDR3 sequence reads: CASSQEGVSSYEQYF. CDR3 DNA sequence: TGCGCCAGCAGCCAAGAGGGGGTTTCCTCCTACGAGCAGTACTTC.

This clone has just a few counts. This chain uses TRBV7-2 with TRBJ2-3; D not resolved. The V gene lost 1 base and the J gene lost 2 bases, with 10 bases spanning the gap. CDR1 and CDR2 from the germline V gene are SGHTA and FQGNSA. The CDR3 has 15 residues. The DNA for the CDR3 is TGTGCCAGCAGCTTAGAGGCGGATTTCACAGATACGCAGTATTTT. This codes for CASSLEADFTDTQYF.

The CDR3 loop reads CASGQGHTQYF. The CDR3 DNA sequence: TGTGCCAGCGGCCAAGGCCATACGCAGTATTTT. The chain uses TRBV6-2 or TRBV6-3 and TRBJ2-3; the D is unclear. Trimming took 8 bases from V and 7 from J, leaving 10 bases between them. CDR3 length: 11 amino acids. The germline V gene encodes CDR1 MNHEY and CDR2 SVGEGT.

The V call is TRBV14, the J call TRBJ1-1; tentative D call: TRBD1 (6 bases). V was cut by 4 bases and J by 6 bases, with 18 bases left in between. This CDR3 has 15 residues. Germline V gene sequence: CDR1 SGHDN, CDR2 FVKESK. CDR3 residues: CASSLLRGGTPEAFF. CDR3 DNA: TGTGCCAGCAGCCTCCTTAGGGGGGGAACACCTGAAGCTTTCTTT. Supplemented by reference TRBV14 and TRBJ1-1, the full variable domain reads EAGVTQFPSHSVIEKGQTVTLRCDPISGHDNLYWYRRVMGKEIKFLLHFVKESKQDESGMPNNRFLAERTGGTYSTLKVQPAELEDSGVYFCASSLLRGGTPEAFFGQGTRLTVV.

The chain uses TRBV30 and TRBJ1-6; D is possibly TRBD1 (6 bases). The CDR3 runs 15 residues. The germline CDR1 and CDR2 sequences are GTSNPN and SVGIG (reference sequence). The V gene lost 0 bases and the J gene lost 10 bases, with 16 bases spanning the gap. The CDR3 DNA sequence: TGTGCCTGGAGTGTAGAGACAGGCTGGATCTCACCCCTCCACTTT. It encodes CAWSVETGWISPLHF.

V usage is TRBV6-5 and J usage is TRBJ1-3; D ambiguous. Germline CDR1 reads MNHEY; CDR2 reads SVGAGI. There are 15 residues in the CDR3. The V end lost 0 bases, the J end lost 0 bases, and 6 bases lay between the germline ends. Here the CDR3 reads CASSYSGLSGNTIYF. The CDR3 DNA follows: TGTGCCAGCAGTTACTCGGGCCTCTCTGGAAACACCATATATTTT.

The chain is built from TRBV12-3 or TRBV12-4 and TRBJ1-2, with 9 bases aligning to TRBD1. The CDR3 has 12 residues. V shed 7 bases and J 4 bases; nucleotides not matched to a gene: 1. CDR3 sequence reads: CASTDRGYGYTF. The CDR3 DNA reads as TGTGCCAGCACGGACAGGGGCTATGGCTACACCTTC.

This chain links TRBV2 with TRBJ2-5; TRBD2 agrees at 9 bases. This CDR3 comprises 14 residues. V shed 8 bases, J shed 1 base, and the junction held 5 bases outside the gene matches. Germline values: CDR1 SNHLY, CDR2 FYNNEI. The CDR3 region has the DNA TGTGCCAGCGTGCTAGCGGGGTTCCAAGAGACCCAGTACTTC. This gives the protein CASVLAGFQETQYF.

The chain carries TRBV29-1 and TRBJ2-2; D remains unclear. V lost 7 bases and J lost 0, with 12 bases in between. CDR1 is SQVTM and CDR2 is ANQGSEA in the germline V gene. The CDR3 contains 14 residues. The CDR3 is CSALDDANTGELFF. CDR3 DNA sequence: TGCAGCGCTCTGGATGACGCGAACACCGGGGAGCTGTTTTTT.